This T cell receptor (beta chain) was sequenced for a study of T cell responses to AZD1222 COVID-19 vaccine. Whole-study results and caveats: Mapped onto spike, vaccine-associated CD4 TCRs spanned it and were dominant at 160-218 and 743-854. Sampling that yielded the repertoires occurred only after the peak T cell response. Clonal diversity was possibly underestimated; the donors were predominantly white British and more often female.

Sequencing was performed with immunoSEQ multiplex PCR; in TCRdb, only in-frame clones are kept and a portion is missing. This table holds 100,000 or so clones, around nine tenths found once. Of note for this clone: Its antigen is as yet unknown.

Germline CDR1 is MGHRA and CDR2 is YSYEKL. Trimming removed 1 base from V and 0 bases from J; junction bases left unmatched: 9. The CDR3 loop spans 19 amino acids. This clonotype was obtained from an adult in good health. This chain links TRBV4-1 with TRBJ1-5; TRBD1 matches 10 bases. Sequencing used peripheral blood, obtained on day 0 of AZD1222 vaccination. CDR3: CASSQVMATGGSSNQPQHF. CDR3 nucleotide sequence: TGCGCCAGCAGCCAAGTTATGGCGACAGGGGGCTCTAGCAATCAGCCCCAGCATTTT.